Listed here are 10 T cell receptor beta chains from one sample, sequenced in a study of glioma-infiltrating T cells. Amplification of TCR alpha and beta CDR3 regions from RNA used iRepertoire nested multiplex PCR. TCRdb recomputed calls from the multiplex PCR reads with MiXCR, one row per CDR3 protein. The sample gives 150,000 or so distinct CDR3 sequences, more than 35% of which show up once; roughly 20% is in the top ten. Sequencing was performed on glioma tissue, nonneoplastic brain tissue, or PBMCs (not recorded which). The receptor set was obtained from a human donor with low-grade glioma or glioblastoma, undergoing nonglioma brain surgery, or in good health (not recorded which).

This clonotype was recorded a few times. This chain uses TRBV6-6 with TRBJ1-1; no reliable D call. The V gene's germline CDR1 is MNHNY and CDR2 SVGAGI (reference sequence). Deletions cut 2 bases from V and 4 bases from J, with 8 bases between. The CDR3 runs 13 residues. The CDR3 spells CASSYGGGTEAFF. CDR3 sequence (DNA): TGTGCCAGCAGTTACGGAGGCGGCACTGAAGCTTTCTTT.

Concerning this clonotype itself: At one end the junction does not follow the germline gene, possibly because of a read error. The chain uses TRBV3-1 and TRBJ1-1, with D unresolved. The CDR3 spans 13 residues. Germline values: CDR1 LGHDT, CDR2 YNNKEL (reference sequence). CDR3 in DNA: TGTGCCAGCAGCCGGGGAATGAACACTCAAGCTTTCTTT. Protein product: CASSRGMNTQAFF.

This clonotype was picked up many times. The rearrangement links TRBV6-1 to TRBJ1-1, with a weak D call TRBD1 (5 bases). Germline values: CDR1 MNHNS, CDR2 SASEGT. Trimming removed 5 bases at V and 2 bases at J, with 9 bases between. This CDR3 has 13 residues. CDR3 in DNA: TGTGCCAGCAGTTGGGGCTACAACACTGAAGCTTTCTTT. It translates to CASSWGYNTEAFF.

This clonotype was detected a few times. A junction boundary mismatches the germline segment, possibly from a read error. CDR3: CAIRRDTGELFF. CDR3 coding DNA: TGTGCCATCAGGCGGGACACCGGGGAGCTGTTTTTT. The gene calls are TRBV10-2 and TRBJ2-2, with D tentatively TRBD2 (5 bases). Germline values: CDR1 WSHSY, CDR2 SAAADI. The CDR3 contains 12 residues.

This clonotype has more than one count but fewer than ten. For the CDR3, the DNA is TGTGCCACCAGCAGAGTTAACCCCAGCGAGCAGTACTTC. Protein sequence: CATSRVNPSEQYF. The chain is built from TRBV15 and TRBJ2-7; D remains ambiguous. Deletions cut 1 base from V and 6 bases from J, with 10 bases between. Germline CDR1 LNHNV, CDR2 YYDKDF (reference sequence). This CDR3 spans 13 amino acids.

This chain links TRBV7-6 with TRBJ2-5, with 9 positions matching TRBD1. This CDR3 region has 18 residues. The germline V gene has CDR1 SGHVS and CDR2 FNYEAQ. Unmatched junction bases numbered 11, after V lost 3 bases and J lost 0 bases. The CDR3 bases are TGTGCCAGCAGCTTCCTTGGGAGACAGGGGGTCTACCAAGAGACCCAGTACTTC. It specifies CASSFLGRQGVYQETQYF.

V and J are TRBV6-1 and TRBJ1-2; D is unresolved. V lost 8 bases and J lost 0, with 10 bases in between. The CDR3 extends over 13 amino acids. Germline CDR1 reads MNHNS; CDR2 reads SASEGT. The CDR3 DNA reads as TGTGCCAGCGGCGCCAGCTCTAACTATGGCTACACCTTC. It translates to CASGASSNYGYTF.

CDR3 nucleotide sequence: TGTGCCAGCAGTCCGACACTGGGACGAGGGTGGGGCCTCACAGATACGCAGTATTTT. Encoded protein: CASSPTLGRGWGLTDTQYF. The V call is TRBV28, the J call TRBJ2-3; perhaps D is TRBD1 or TRBD2 (5 bases each). Germline CDR1 is MDHEN and CDR2 is SYDVKM. CDR3 length: 19 amino acids. V was cut by 5 bases and J by 2 bases, with 26 bases left in between.

Only a few counts were recorded for this clonotype. The chain links TRBV4-3 to TRBJ1-3; no clear D. The CDR3 is made up of 14 amino acids. V lost 1 base and J lost 7, with 11 bases in between. CDR1 and CDR2 from the germline V gene are LGHNA and YSLEER. Written as DNA, the CDR3 is TGCGCCAGCAGCCAAGGCATCAGTGGGAACACCATATATTTT. It yields the protein CASSQGISGNTIYF.

The chain has TRBV24-1 and TRBJ2-1; TRBD2 matches 13 bases. V dropped 7 bases and J dropped 1; count of bases not matched to a gene: 3. The CDR3 extends over 16 amino acids. Germline V gene data show CDR1 as KGHDR and CDR2 as SFDVKD. CDR3 sequence: CATRGTSGMSYNEQFF. The DNA of the CDR3 is TGTGCCACCAGGGGGACTAGCGGGATGTCCTACAATGAGCAGTTCTTC.